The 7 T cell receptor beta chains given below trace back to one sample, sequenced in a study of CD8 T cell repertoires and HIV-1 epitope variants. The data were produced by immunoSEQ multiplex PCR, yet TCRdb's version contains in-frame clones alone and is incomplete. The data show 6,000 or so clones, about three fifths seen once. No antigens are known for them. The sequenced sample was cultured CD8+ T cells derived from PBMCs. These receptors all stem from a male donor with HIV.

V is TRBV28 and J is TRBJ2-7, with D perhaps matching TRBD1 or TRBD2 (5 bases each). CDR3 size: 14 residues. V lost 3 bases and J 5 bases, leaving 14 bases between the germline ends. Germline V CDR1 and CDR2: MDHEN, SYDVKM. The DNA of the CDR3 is TGTGCCAGCAGTTTCGTATCAGGGACCGACGAGCAGTACTTC. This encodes CASSFVSGTDEQYF.

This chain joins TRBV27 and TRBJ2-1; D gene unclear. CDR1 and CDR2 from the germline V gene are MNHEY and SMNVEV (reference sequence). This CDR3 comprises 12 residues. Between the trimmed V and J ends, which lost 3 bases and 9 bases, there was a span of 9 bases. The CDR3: CASSFPTGEQFF. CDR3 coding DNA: TGTGCCAGCAGTTTCCCAACCGGTGAGCAGTTCTTC.

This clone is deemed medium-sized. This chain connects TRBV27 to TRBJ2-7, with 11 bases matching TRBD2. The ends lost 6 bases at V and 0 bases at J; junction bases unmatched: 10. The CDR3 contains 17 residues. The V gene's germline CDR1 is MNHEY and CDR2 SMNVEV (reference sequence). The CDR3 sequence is CASSPISTSGSSYEQYF. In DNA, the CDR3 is TGTGCCAGCAGCCCCATCTCTACTAGCGGGAGCTCCTACGAGCAGTACTTC.

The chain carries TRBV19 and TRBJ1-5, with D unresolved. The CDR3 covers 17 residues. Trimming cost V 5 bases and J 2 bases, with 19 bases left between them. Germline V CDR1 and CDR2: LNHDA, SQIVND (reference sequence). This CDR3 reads CASSSPEVGYGNQPQHF. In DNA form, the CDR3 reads TGTGCCAGTAGTTCCCCAGAAGTAGGATATGGCAATCAGCCCCAGCATTTT.

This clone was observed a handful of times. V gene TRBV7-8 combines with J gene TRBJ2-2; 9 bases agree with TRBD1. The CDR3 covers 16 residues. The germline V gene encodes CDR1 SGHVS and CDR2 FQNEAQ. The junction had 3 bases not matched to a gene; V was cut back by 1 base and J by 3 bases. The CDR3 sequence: CASSLGTGAHTGELFF. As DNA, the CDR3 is TGTGCCAGCAGCTTAGGGACAGGGGCCCACACCGGGGAGCTGTTTTTT. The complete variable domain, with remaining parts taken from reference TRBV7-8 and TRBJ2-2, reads GAGVSQSPRYKVAKRGQDVALRCDPISGHVSLFWYQQALGQGPEFLTYFQNEAQLDKSGLPSDRFFAERPEGSVSTLKIQRTQQEDSAVYLCASSLGTGAHTGELFFGEGSRLTVL.

Here the CDR3 reads CASSLDRNTEAFF. The DNA of the CDR3 is TGTGCCAGCAGTCTCGACAGGAACACTGAAGCTTTCTTT. The chain is built from TRBV5-4 and TRBJ1-1, with D tentatively TRBD1 (5 bases). This CDR3 has 13 amino acids. The germline V and J ends were trimmed by 5 bases and 1 base, with 9 bases remaining between them. Germline loops: CDR1 SGHNT, CDR2 YYREEE (reference sequence).

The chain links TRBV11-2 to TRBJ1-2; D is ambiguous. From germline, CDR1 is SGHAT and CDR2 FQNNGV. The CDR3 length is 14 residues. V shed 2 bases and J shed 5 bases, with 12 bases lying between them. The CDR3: CASSLNSEIYGYTF. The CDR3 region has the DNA TGTGCCAGCAGCTTAAACAGCGAGATTTATGGCTACACCTTC.